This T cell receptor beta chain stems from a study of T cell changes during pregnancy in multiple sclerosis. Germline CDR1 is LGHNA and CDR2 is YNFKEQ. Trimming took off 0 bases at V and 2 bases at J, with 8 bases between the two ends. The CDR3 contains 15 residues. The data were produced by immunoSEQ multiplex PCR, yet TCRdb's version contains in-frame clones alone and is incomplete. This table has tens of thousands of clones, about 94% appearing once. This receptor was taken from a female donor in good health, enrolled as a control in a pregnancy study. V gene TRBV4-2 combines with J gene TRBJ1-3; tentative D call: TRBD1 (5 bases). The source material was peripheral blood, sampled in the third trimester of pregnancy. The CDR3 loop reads CASSQDRAAGNTIYF. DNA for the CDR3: TGTGCCAGCAGCCAAGACAGGGCTGCTGGAAACACCATATATTTT.